What follows describes a single T cell receptor beta chain. No antigen is known for it. This entry belongs to a study of memory B cells and T cells in multiple sclerosis. Clones were sequenced by immunoSEQ multiplex PCR, and TCRdb holds only the in-frame ones, with some missing. The sample records approximately 14,000 clones, 69% being singletons. Whole-study findings and limits: Shared clonotype counts depended on differing compartment clone-set sizes and were normalized.

V lost 4 bases and J lost 7; bases outside the gene matches: 1. The CDR3 extends over 11 amino acids. The germline gives CDR1 MDHEN, CDR2 SYDVKM. Input material: memory (CD45RO+) CD4+ T cells from blood. The clonotype originates from a human donor with multiple sclerosis. The V call is TRBV28, the J call TRBJ2-7, with 7 bases that match TRBD2. The CDR3 is CASSWRGEQYF. The CDR3 DNA sequence: TGTGCCAGCAGTTGGCGGGGGGAGCAGTACTTC.